Shown below are 18 T cell receptor beta chains from a single sample sequenced in a study of blood T cell repertoires in COVID-19. Assay: immunoSEQ multiplex PCR; the TCRdb copy retains only in-frame clones and omits some. The table lists 250,000 or so clones, approximately 89% of them singletons. Sequenced: peripheral blood. Receptors were obtained from a woman between 40 and 55 years old who had recovered from COVID-19.

The chain is built from TRBV15 and TRBJ2-1; 7 nucleotides agree with TRBD2. The CDR3 loop spans 16 amino acids. Germline loops: CDR1 LNHNV, CDR2 YYDKDF (reference sequence). Losses at the gene ends were 4 bases for V and 7 bases for J; bases not matched to a gene: 13. The CDR3 DNA sequence: TGTGCCACCAGCAAAGAGATGGCTAGCGGATTAAATGAGCAGTTCTTC. Encoded protein: CATSKEMASGLNEQFF.

This sequence joins TRBV24-1 and TRBJ2-3; 7 bases line up with TRBD2. Germline CDR1 and CDR2: KGHDR and SFDVKD. J gave up 2 bases and V 4 bases, and 2 bases lay outside the gene matches. CDR3 length: 14 residues. The CDR3 spells CATSERDYTDTQYF. Written as DNA, the CDR3 is TGTGCCACCAGTGAACGGGACTACACAGATACGCAGTATTTT.

The genes are TRBV14 and TRBJ1-2; 10 bases map to TRBD1. The CDR3 is made up of 14 amino acids. Germline loops: CDR1 SGHDN, CDR2 FVKESK. With 3 bases clipped from V and 7 bases from J, the junction kept 5 bases outside the gene matches. CDR3 bases: TGTGCCAGCAGCCAGAGGACAGGGGGTCTTGGCTACACCTTC. Residues: CASSQRTGGLGYTF.

The rearrangement uses TRBV6-1 and TRBJ1-4; D possibly corresponds to TRBD1 (5 bases). The CDR3 spans 16 residues. The germline V gene has CDR1 MNHNS and CDR2 SASEGT. Deletions cut 2 bases from V and 5 bases from J, with 15 bases between. In DNA form, the CDR3 reads TGTGCCAGCAGTGAAATTAGGGGCACCGCGAATGAAAAACTGTTTTTT. Its translation: CASSEIRGTANEKLFF.

This chain links TRBV20-1 with TRBJ1-4; D may be TRBD1 (6 bases). The germline V gene has CDR1 DFQATT and CDR2 SNEGSKA (reference sequence). V was cut by 8 bases and J by 8 bases, with 12 bases left in between. The CDR3 loop spans 11 amino acids. The CDR3 DNA is TGCAGTACAGGGAGGGGCGAAAAACTGTTTTTT. This codes for CSTGRGEKLFF.

This clone was seen at least ten times. The gene calls are TRBV29-1 and TRBJ1-1, with D unclear. The germline V gene encodes CDR1 SQVTM and CDR2 ANQGSEA. The CDR3 covers 12 residues. Trimming took off 1 base at V and 3 bases at J, with 6 bases between the two ends. CDR3 DNA sequence: TGCAGCGTTGAAGCCACGGACACTGAAGCTTTCTTT. This codes for CSVEATDTEAFF.

This chain joins TRBV28 and TRBJ1-4, with a tentative D call TRBD1 (5 bases). With 6 bases removed from V and 7 bases from J, the gap between germline ends came to 24 bases. This CDR3 region has 17 residues. The germline gives CDR1 MDHEN, CDR2 SYDVKM. This CDR3 reads CASSLSGLWGLGEKLFF. CDR3 nucleotide sequence: TGTGCCAGCAGCCTCTCCGGTCTGTGGGGCCTTGGTGAAAAACTGTTTTTT.

The genes are TRBV18 and TRBJ1-1, with 7 bases fitting TRBD1. V shed 4 bases, J shed 1 base, and the junction held 3 bases outside the gene matches. Germline assignment: CDR1 KGHSH and CDR2 LQKENI. The CDR3 has 14 amino acids. In DNA form, the CDR3 reads TGTGCCAGCTCACAGGGGGCCACGAACACTGAAGCTTTCTTT. Translated, it gives CASSQGATNTEAFF.

The V and J genes are TRBV12-3 or TRBV12-4 and TRBJ2-5; 9 positions agree with TRBD2. Trimming at V came to 7 bases and at J to 1 base, leaving 1 base not matched to a gene. There are 13 residues in the CDR3. CDR3 protein: CASMRGGQETQYF. CDR3 nucleotides: TGTGCCAGCATGCGGGGGGGCCAAGAGACCCAGTACTTC.

The chain is built from TRBV30 and TRBJ1-1; no firm D call. This CDR3 has 11 amino acids. V gave up 3 bases and J gave up 9 bases, with 11 bases separating them. The germline V gene encodes CDR1 GTSNPN and CDR2 SVGIG (reference sequence). CDR3 bases: TGTGCCTGGAGGAGGAAGGCCCAAGCTTTCTTT. This translates into CAWRRKAQAFF.

This chain connects TRBV28 to TRBJ1-1; D may be TRBD1 (6 bases). The germline V gene has CDR1 MDHEN and CDR2 SYDVKM. V was shortened by 7 bases and J by 8 bases, with 17 bases between the two germline ends. The CDR3 runs to 13 residues. The CDR3: CASIDRGGTEAFF. The CDR3 nucleotides read TGTGCCAGCATTGATCGGGGGGGGACAGAAGCTTTCTTT.

The V gene is TRBV18, the J gene TRBJ2-7; 11 bases align to TRBD2. This CDR3 is 17 amino acids long. CDR1 and CDR2 from the germline V gene are KGHSH and LQKENI. The J segment lost 5 bases and the V segment lost 5 bases, leaving 14 bases of the junction unmatched. CDR3 protein: CASSSLPSSGRSHEQYV. The CDR3 nucleotides are TGTGCCAGCTCATCTCTCCCGTCTAGCGGGAGGAGTCACGAGCAGTACGTC.

The CDR3 region is CASSLSDGGSYEQYF. CDR3 in DNA: TGTGCCAGCAGCTTATCGGACGGGGGGTCCTACGAGCAGTACTTC. The rearrangement links TRBV7-6 to TRBJ2-7; 7 nucleotides line up with TRBD2. CDR3 length: 15 residues. With 2 bases clipped from V and 1 base from J, the junction kept 5 bases outside the gene matches. The V gene's germline CDR1 is SGHVS and CDR2 FNYEAQ.

The gene calls are TRBV27 and TRBJ2-5; 8 bases agree with TRBD2. Germline V gene data show CDR1 as MNHEY and CDR2 as SMNVEV (reference sequence). The J segment lost 5 bases and the V segment lost 2 bases, leaving 4 bases of the junction unmatched. This CDR3 comprises 14 residues. Here the CDR3 DNA reads TGTGCCAGCAGTTTAGCGGGAGGTTGGGAGACCCAGTACTTC. Translation: CASSLAGGWETQYF.

This clone came up a few times. The chain couples TRBV7-8 to TRBJ1-5, with TRBD1 as a possible D gene (5 bases). Germline V CDR1 and CDR2: SGHVS, FQNEAQ. V lost 5 bases, J lost 2 bases, and 13 bases lay in between. The CDR3 runs 15 residues. CDR3 protein: CASSLHGGGNQPQHF. For the CDR3, the DNA is TGTGCCAGCAGCCTTCACGGGGGGGGCAATCAGCCCCAGCATTTT.

J is TRBJ1-4 and V is TRBV12-5; D gene ambiguous. This CDR3 has 15 residues. Per germline, CDR1 LGHNT and CDR2 FRNRAP. Trimming removed 2 bases at V and 1 base at J, with 8 bases between. The DNA for the CDR3 is TGTGCTAGTGGTTTGACGCGGTTAACTAATGAAAAACTGTTTTTT. Amino acids: CASGLTRLTNEKLFF.

The chain couples TRBV27 to TRBJ2-1, with D perhaps TRBD2 (5 bases). V lost 3 bases to trimming and J lost 7 bases, with 16 bases between them. There are 15 residues in the CDR3. Per the germline V gene, CDR1 is MNHEY and CDR2 is SMNVEV (reference sequence). The CDR3 region is CASSLEAGGMNEQFF. The DNA for the CDR3 is TGTGCCAGCAGTTTGGAGGCAGGAGGAATGAATGAGCAGTTCTTC.

The chain recombines TRBV7-9 with TRBJ2-1, with D tentatively TRBD1 (6 bases). With 5 bases removed from V and 8 bases from J, the gap between germline ends came to 16 bases. Germline assignment: CDR1 SEHNR and CDR2 FQNEAQ (reference sequence). The length of the CDR3 is 14 residues. DNA of the CDR3: TGTGCCAGCAGCCCAGCTAGGACAGTGCATGAGCAGTTCTTC. Amino acid sequence: CASSPARTVHEQFF.